The 14 T cell receptor beta chains given below trace back to one sample, sequenced in a study of cytomegalovirus exposure and HLA in healthy donors. PCR primers comprised 60 Vbeta and 13 Jbeta primers. Method: immunoSEQ multiplex PCR; TCRdb's copy keeps in-frame clones and lacks some. In the table there are about 84,000 clones, about 60% of which are singletons. Sequenced input: PBMCs. All receptors come from a woman between 40 and 55 years old in good health and CMV-seropositive.

CDR3 DNA: TGTGCCAGCCAGACAGGGTTGGCTAACTATGGCTACACCTTC. This gives the protein CASQTGLANYGYTF. The rearrangement links TRBV6-1 to TRBJ1-2; 7 nucleotides agree with TRBD1. The ends lost 8 bases at V and 0 bases at J; junction bases unmatched: 6. This CDR3 is built from 14 residues. Germline values: CDR1 MNHNS, CDR2 SASEGT.

The gene calls are TRBV5-1 and TRBJ1-1; the match to TRBD1 covers 7 bases. This CDR3 is built from 15 residues. The trim removed 3 bases at V and 1 base at J, leaving 6 bases unmatched. Germline CDR1 SGHRS, CDR2 YFSETQ. CDR3 amino acids: CASSSNRGWNTEAFF. CDR3 sequence (DNA): TGCGCCAGCAGCTCGAACAGGGGCTGGAACACTGAAGCTTTCTTT.

J is TRBJ2-7 and V is TRBV4-2; 9 nucleotides line up with TRBD1. The CDR3 covers 15 residues. With V trimmed by 0 bases and J by 6 bases, 6 bases remained unmatched. Germline-derived CDR1 and CDR2 are LGHNA and YNFKEQ. The CDR3 DNA reads as TGTGCCAGCAGCCAAGATAGAACAGGGGGCGGCGAGCAGTACTTC. Amino acids: CASSQDRTGGGEQYF.

This clone turned up a few times. The chain recombines TRBV18 with TRBJ2-2; no clear D. V lost 0 bases and J lost 3, with 8 bases in between. The V gene's germline CDR1 is KGHSH and CDR2 LQKENI. The CDR3 sequence is 15 residues long. The CDR3: CASSPPDFYTGELFF. For the CDR3, the DNA is TGTGCCAGCTCACCACCTGACTTTTACACCGGGGAGCTGTTTTTT.

V usage is TRBV29-1 and J usage is TRBJ1-2; D is possibly TRBD1 (6 bases). Per the germline V gene, CDR1 is SQVTM and CDR2 is ANQGSEA. Trimming cost V 7 bases and J 1 base, with 13 bases left between them. CDR3 length: 13 amino acids. The CDR3, as DNA: TGCAGCGCCCGGACAGCGCTTAACTATGGCTACACCTTC. Amino acids: CSARTALNYGYTF.

The rearrangement links TRBV10-3 to TRBJ2-7; 9 bases align to TRBD2. The CDR3 has 14 residues. V shed 3 bases, J shed 3 bases, and the junction held 3 bases outside the gene matches. Per the germline V gene, CDR1 is ENHRY and CDR2 is SYGVKD. The CDR3 DNA reads as TGTGCCATCAGTGATGGGACTAGCAGCTACGAGCAGTACTTC. Encoded protein: CAISDGTSSYEQYF.

V and J are TRBV18 and TRBJ2-6, with 8 bases aligning to TRBD1. V lost 5 bases to trimming and J lost 2 bases; unmatched junction nucleotides: 8. Looked up from germline, CDR1 is KGHSH and CDR2 is LQKENI. The CDR3 has 17 amino acids. The CDR3 sequence is CASSKDRVVAGANVLTF. Written as DNA, the CDR3 is TGTGCCAGCTCAAAGGACAGGGTGGTTGCTGGGGCCAACGTCCTGACTTTC.

The rearrangement uses TRBV5-1 and TRBJ2-7; 11 bases agree with TRBD1. This CDR3 has 16 residues. With 0 bases clipped from V and 1 base from J, the junction kept 3 bases outside the gene matches. CDR1 is SGHRS and CDR2 is YFSETQ in the germline V gene. The CDR3 DNA reads as TGCGCCAGCAGCTTGGGGACAGGGGGCAATTCCTACGAGCAGTACTTC. Protein sequence: CASSLGTGGNSYEQYF.

This chain links TRBV9 with TRBJ1-4, with 7 bases fitting TRBD1. The CDR3 totals 16 residues. Germline V lookup: CDR1 SGDLS, CDR2 YYNGEE. The ends lost 4 bases at V and 4 bases at J; junction bases unmatched: 10. The CDR3 DNA sequence: TGTGCCAGCAGCTCCCGCGCCGGGACAGTTAATGAAAAACTGTTTTTT. This encodes CASSSRAGTVNEKLFF.

In its sample, this clone was seen a few times. The chain carries TRBV7-9 and TRBJ2-5, with D tentatively TRBD2 (6 bases). Trimming took 4 bases from V and 0 from J, leaving 12 bases between them. The V gene's germline CDR1 is SEHNR and CDR2 FQNEAQ (reference sequence). CDR3 length: 15 residues. The CDR3 loop is CASSSASDYQETQYF. Written as DNA, the CDR3 is TGTGCCAGCAGCTCGGCTAGCGATTACCAAGAGACCCAGTACTTC. The complete variable domain, with remaining parts taken from reference TRBV7-9 and TRBJ2-5, reads DTGVSQNPRHKITKRGQNVTFRCDPISEHNRLYWYRQTLGQGPEFLTYFQNEAQLEKSRLLSDRFSAERPKGSFSTLEIQRTEQGDSAMYLCASSSASDYQETQYFGPGTRLLVL.

The chain links TRBV6-5 to TRBJ1-1, with D perhaps matching TRBD1 (5 bases). Germline V CDR1 and CDR2: MNHEY, SVGAGI. The CDR3 extends over 14 amino acids. Trimming stripped 8 bases from V and 2 bases from J, with 15 bases between. The CDR3, as DNA: TGTGCCAGCTCCTACGGGGGGTCTAACACTGAAGCTTTCTTT. Translating it yields CASSYGGSNTEAFF.

CDR3 sequence reads: CASSSDRGNVLTF. The CDR3 DNA follows: TGTGCCAGCTCGTCGGACAGGGGCAACGTCCTGACTTTC. The rearrangement uses TRBV18 and TRBJ2-6; 9 bases map to TRBD1. V shed 6 bases, J shed 9 bases, and the junction held 3 bases outside the gene matches. CDR1 KGHSH and CDR2 LQKENI come from the germline V gene. This CDR3 comprises 13 residues.

A single count supports this clone. This chain connects TRBV7-9 to TRBJ1-2; tentative D call: TRBD1 (6 bases). The CDR3 has 15 amino acids. Germline lookup yields CDR1 SEHNR and CDR2 FQNEAQ (reference sequence). V was shortened by 1 base and J by 6 bases, with 15 bases between the two germline ends. The CDR3 region has the DNA TGTGCCAGCAGCTTAGGGTGGGGGGGGCCGGATGGCTACACCTTC. This codes for CASSLGWGGPDGYTF.

The sample holds a few counts of this clone. The chain carries TRBV5-1 and TRBJ2-3; D possibly corresponds to TRBD2 (6 bases). Trimming stripped 2 bases from V and 3 bases from J, with 13 bases between. The CDR3 is 15 residues long. CDR1 is SGHRS, CDR2 YFSETQ, per germline. The DNA for the CDR3 is TGCGCCAGCAGCTTAGGTCGGGCGGGGACAGATACGCAGTATTTT. Translated, it gives CASSLGRAGTDTQYF. The full variable domain, completed using reference TRBV5-1 and TRBJ2-3, is KAGVTQTPRYLIKTRGQQVTLSCSPISGHRSVSWYQQTPGQGLQFLFEYFSETQRNKGNFPGRFSGRQFSNSRSEMNVSTLELGDSALYLCASSLGRAGTDTQYFGPGTRLTVL.